The T cell receptor (beta chain) described here comes from a study of blood T cell repertoires in COVID-19. Background on the study: T cells, B-cell-depleted T cells, or PBMCs supplied cDNA or gDNA.

Produced via immunoSEQ multiplex PCR; TCRdb's table is partial and in-frame only. The sample lists some 120,000 clones; approximately 88% were seen once. Losses at the gene ends were 4 bases for V and 0 bases for J; bases not matched to a gene: 7. CDR3 size: 17 residues. Germline CDR1 LGHDT, CDR2 YNNKEL (reference sequence). This clone has a handful of counts. The TCR sequence derives from a man aged 50 to 60 with acute or convalescent COVID-19. Sequenced sample: peripheral blood. The chain recombines TRBV3-1 (or the pseudogene TRBV3-2) with TRBJ2-4; 9 nucleotides line up with TRBD1. The CDR3 nucleotides are TGTGCCAGCAGCCCATCGGACAGGGGACTAGCCAAAAACATTCAGTACTTC. Its protein product is CASSPSDRGLAKNIQYF.